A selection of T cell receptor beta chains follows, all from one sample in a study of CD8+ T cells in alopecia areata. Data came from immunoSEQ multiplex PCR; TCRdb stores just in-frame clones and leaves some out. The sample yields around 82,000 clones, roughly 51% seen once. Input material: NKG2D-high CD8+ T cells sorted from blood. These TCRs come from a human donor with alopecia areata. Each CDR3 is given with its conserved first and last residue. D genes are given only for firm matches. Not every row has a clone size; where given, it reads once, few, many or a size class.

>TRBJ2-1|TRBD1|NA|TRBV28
CASSLEGAYNEQFF
TGTGCCAGCAGTTTAGAGGGGGCATACAATGAGCAGTTCTTC
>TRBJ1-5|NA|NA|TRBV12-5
CASGLNQPQHF
TGTGCTAGTGGTTTAAATCAGCCCCAGCATTTT
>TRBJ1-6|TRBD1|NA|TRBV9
CASSETGTGISPLHF
TGTGCCAGCAGCGAAACCGGGACAGGGATTTCACCCCTCCACTTT
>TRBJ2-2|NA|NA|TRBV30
CAWSVRETGELFF
TGTGCCTGGAGTGTACGTGAAACCGGGGAGCTGTTTTTT
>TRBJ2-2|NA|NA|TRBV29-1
CSVDWQGSTGELFF
TGCAGCGTTGATTGGCAGGGGAGTACCGGGGAGCTGTTTTTT
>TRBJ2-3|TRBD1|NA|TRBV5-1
CASSPYTGADTQYF
TGCGCCAGCAGCCCGTACACAGGGGCGGATACGCAGTATTTT
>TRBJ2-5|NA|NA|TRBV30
CAWSGLGQETQYF
TGTGCCTGGAGTGGGCTAGGGCAAGAGACCCAGTACTTC
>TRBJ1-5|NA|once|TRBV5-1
CASSLNPGQPQHF
TGCGCCAGCAGCTTGAATCCGGGTCAGCCCCAGCATTTT
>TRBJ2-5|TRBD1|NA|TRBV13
CASSAGQVQETQYF
TGTGCCAGCAGCGCGGGACAGGTACAAGAGACCCAGTACTTC
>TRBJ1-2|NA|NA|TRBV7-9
CASSQSRGDGYTF
TGTGCCAGCAGCCAGTCGAGGGGAGATGGCTACACCTTC
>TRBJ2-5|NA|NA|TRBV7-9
CASSTMRRETQYF
TGTGCCAGCAGCACTATGCGGCGGGAGACCCAGTACTTC
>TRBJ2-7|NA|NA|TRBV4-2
CASSQEYRDSYEQYF
TGTGCCAGCAGCCAAGAGTATCGGGACTCCTACGAGCAGTACTTC
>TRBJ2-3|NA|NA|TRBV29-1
CSAELDTQYF
TGCAGCGCAGAACTCGATACGCAGTATTTT
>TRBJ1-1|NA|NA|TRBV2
CASHGNTEAFF
TGTGCCAGCCACGGAAACACTGAAGCTTTCTTT
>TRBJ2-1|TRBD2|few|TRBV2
CASIKAGGRFNEQFF
TGTGCCAGCATCAAAGCGGGAGGTCGTTTCAATGAGCAGTTCTTC
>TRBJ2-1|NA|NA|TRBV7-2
CASEGSNYNEQFF
TGTGCCAGCGAGGGATCTAACTACAATGAGCAGTTCTTC
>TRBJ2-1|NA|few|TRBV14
CASSLVGPGENEQFF
TGTGCCAGCAGCCTCGTGGGCCCCGGGGAAAATGAGCAGTTCTTC
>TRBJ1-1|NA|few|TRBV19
CASSEVNTEAFF
TGTGCCAGTAGCGAGGTAAACACTGAAGCTTTCTTT
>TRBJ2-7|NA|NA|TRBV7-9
CASSLMTYEQYF
TGTGCCAGCAGCCTGATGACCTACGAGCAGTACTTC
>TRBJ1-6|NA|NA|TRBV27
CASSPRNSPLHF
TGTGCCAGCAGCCCCAGGAATTCACCCCTCCACTTT
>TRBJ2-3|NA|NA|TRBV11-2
CASSAGSTDTQYF
TGTGCCAGCAGCGCGGGGAGCACAGATACGCAGTATTTT
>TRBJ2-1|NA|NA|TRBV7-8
CASSLDLVLANEQFF
TGTGCCAGCAGCTTAGACCTAGTCCTGGCCAATGAGCAGTTCTTC
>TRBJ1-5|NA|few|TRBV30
CAWSEGPNQPQHF
TGTGCCTGGAGTGAAGGGCCCAATCAGCCCCAGCATTTT
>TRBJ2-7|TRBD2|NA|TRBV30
CAWSASSGGTSYEQYF
TGTGCCTGGAGTGCTTCTAGCGGGGGGACTTCCTACGAGCAGTACTTC
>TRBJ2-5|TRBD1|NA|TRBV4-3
CASSFLTGTQETQYF
TGCGCCAGCAGCTTCTTGACAGGGACGCAAGAGACCCAGTACTTC
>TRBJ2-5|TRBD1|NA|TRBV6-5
CASSKTGPGQETQYF
TGTGCCAGCAGTAAGACAGGGCCCGGCCAAGAGACCCAGTACTTC
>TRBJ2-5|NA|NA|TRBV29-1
CSATTFGETQYF
TGCAGCGCAACGACTTTTGGGGAGACCCAGTACTTC
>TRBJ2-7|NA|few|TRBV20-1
CSARTFYEQYF
TGCAGTGCTCGTACTTTCTACGAGCAGTACTTC
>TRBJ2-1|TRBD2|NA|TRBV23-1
CASSQSLAGGSYNEQFF
TGCGCCAGCAGTCAATCGCTAGCGGGGGGCTCCTACAATGAGCAGTTCTTC
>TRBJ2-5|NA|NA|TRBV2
CASSDIAKETQYF
TGTGCCAGCAGTGATATTGCGAAAGAGACCCAGTACTTC
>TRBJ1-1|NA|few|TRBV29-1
CSNSQGDTEAFF
TGCAGCAACAGCCAGGGAGACACTGAAGCTTTCTTT
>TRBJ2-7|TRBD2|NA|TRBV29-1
CSVEGGESEQYF
TGCAGCGTTGAGGGGGGGGAGTCCGAGCAGTACTTC
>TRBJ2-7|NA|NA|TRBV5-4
CASSLAVGGEQYF
TGTGCCAGCAGCTTGGCCGTTGGCGGGGAGCAGTACTTC
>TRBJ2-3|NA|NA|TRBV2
CATAREGTDTQYF
TGTGCCACCGCTAGAGAGGGTACAGATACGCAGTATTTT
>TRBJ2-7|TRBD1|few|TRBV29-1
CSVGGTGESYEQYF
TGCAGCGTAGGAGGGACAGGGGAATCCTACGAGCAGTACTTC
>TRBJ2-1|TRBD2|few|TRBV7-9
CASNGGDSIRSYNEQFF
TGTGCCAGCAACGGGGGGGACTCAATTCGCTCCTACAATGAGCAGTTCTTC
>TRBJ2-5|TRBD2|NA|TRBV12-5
CASGSPGLAETQYF
TGTGCTAGTGGTTCGCCCGGACTAGCGGAGACCCAGTACTTC
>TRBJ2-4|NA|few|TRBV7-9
CASSLALTGAKNIQYF
TGTGCCAGCAGCTTAGCGCTTACGGGAGCCAAAAACATTCAGTACTTC
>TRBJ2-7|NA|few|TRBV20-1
CSARNWGEQYF
TGCAGTGCTAGAAACTGGGGCGAGCAGTACTTC
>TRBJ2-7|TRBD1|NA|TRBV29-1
CGGTGGGYEQYF
TGCGGGGGAACAGGGGGTGGGTACGAGCAGTACTTC
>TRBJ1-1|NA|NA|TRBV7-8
CASSFGGDTEAFF
TGTGCCAGCAGCTTCGGGGGGGACACTGAAGCTTTCTTT
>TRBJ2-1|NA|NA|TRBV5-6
CASSLGTFYNEQFF
TGTGCCAGCAGCTTGGGTACCTTCTACAATGAGCAGTTCTTC
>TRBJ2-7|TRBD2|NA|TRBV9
CASSPTSGIAYEQYF
TGTGCCAGCAGTCCGACTAGCGGAATTGCCTACGAGCAGTACTTC
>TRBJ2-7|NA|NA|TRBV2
CASSFGTYYEQYF
TGTGCCAGCAGTTTCGGGACTTACTACGAGCAGTACTTC
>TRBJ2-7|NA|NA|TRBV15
CATSAGTSYEQYF
TGTGCCACCAGCGCAGGGACTTCCTACGAGCAGTACTTC
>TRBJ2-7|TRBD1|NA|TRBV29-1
CSVDGDSGAYEQYF
TGCAGCGTTGACGGGGACAGTGGAGCCTACGAGCAGTACTTC
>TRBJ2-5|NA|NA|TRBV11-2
CASSPATAAETQYF
TGTGCCAGCAGCCCAGCGACGGCCGCGGAGACCCAGTACTTC
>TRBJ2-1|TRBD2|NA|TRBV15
CATSRDRSGSYNEQFF
TGTGCCACCAGCAGAGATCGCAGCGGGAGCTACAATGAGCAGTTCTTC
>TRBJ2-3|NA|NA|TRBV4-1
CASSQVEGWYTQYF
TGCGCCAGCAGCCAAGTGGAGGGATGGTATACGCAGTATTTT
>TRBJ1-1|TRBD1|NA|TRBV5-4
CASSWPGQTEAFF
TGTGCCAGCAGCTGGCCGGGACAGACTGAAGCTTTCTTT
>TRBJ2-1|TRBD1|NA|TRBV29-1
CSVVTGRNEQFF
TGCAGCGTTGTGACAGGGCGGAATGAGCAGTTCTTC
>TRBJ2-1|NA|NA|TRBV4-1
CASSPIFRIDEQFF
TGCGCCAGCAGCCCAATATTCCGGATAGATGAGCAGTTCTTC